This record looks at one TCR beta chain sequence and its context. Germline V gene sequence: CDR1 LNHNV, CDR2 YYDKDF (reference sequence). V shed 2 bases and J 2 bases; nucleotides not matched to a gene: 11. The CDR3 totals 18 residues. Universal primer sites and UMIs were introduced during 5'RACE template-switching synthesis of TCR cDNA. TCRdb passed the 5' RACE reads through MiXCR, listing each CDR3 protein once. The table includes about 550,000 distinct CDR3 sequences, around 21% detected once. This sample was taken from a study of T cells after yellow fever vaccination. The chain uses TRBV15 and TRBJ2-7, with 11 bases fitting TRBD2. The receptor was derived from a man aged 25-40 years who received the YFV17D yellow fever vaccine. The sample was PBMCs, taken 15 days after the yellow fever booster vaccination. CDR3 nucleotide sequence: TGTGCCACCAGCAGAAAGACTAGCGGGGCCCTGCTTCCCTACGAGCAGTACTTC. Its protein is CATSRKTSGALLPYEQYF.